A selection of T cell receptor beta chains follows, all from one sample in a study of vaccination and CD4 T cells after COVID-19. TCRdb used MiXCR to reprocess the PCR reads, holding one entry per CDR3 protein. The top ten hold less than 15% of the sample, which has 15,000 to 25,000 distinct CDR3 sequences, approximately 39% seen once. Which antigens these TCRs recognize remains unknown. Sequenced sample: cultured CD4+ T cells from blood. The receptors derive from a human donor with COVID-19. The conserved cysteine and the conserved F or W are not part of the CDR3 here. Each record gives: J gene, V gene, clone size, CDR3 protein. Clone size is shown for a subset of rows, as once, few, many or a class of expanded clone.

TRBJ1-1 TRBV6-1 NA ASIRATEAF
TRBJ2-7 TRBV20-1 few SARVSGQVRYEQY
TRBJ1-1 TRBV6-1 few ASSAGVGTEAF
TRBJ2-5 TRBV20-1 few SARPSETQY
TRBJ2-5 TRBV7-2 NA ASSSGLAGVQETQY
TRBJ2-5 TRBV11-2 few ASSFRFTETQY
TRBJ1-2 TRBV6-5 few ASSYSRNYGYT
TRBJ1-4 TRBV27 few ASRAVRNDEKLF
TRBJ1-2 TRBV6-1 few ASSEAAGVSYT
TRBJ1-1 TRBV9 NA ASSGAGGLNTEAF
TRBJ2-3 TRBV6-4 NA ASSDSTSGGADTQY
TRBJ1-5 TRBV28 NA ASNGVDQPQH
TRBJ1-1 TRBV7-9 few ASSLRGESEAF
TRBJ2-5 TRBV15 few ATCNLTRSETQY
TRBJ1-1 TRBV27 few ASCRGLGNTEAF
TRBJ1-2 TRBV5-1 NA ASSATNRFYGYT
TRBJ1-2 TRBV28 NA ASSLTRLRGVYGYT
TRBJ2-7 TRBV7-6 medium-sized ASSSNPGQGAREQY
TRBJ2-2 TRBV7-2 few ASSGHGALGTGELF
TRBJ2-3 TRBV2 NA ASIRQGHSDTQY
TRBJ1-3 TRBV20-1 NA SATQGGGSGNTIY
TRBJ1-2 TRBV29-1 NA SVSDRGPGGYT
TRBJ2-3 TRBV18 NA ASSPLAQGNTDTQY
TRBJ2-2 TRBV24-1 few ATSDPSGQGRDTGELF
TRBJ1-1 TRBV11-1 NA ASSLVGTEAF
TRBJ2-4 TRBV7-8 NA ASTPQGSSTIQY
TRBJ2-4 TRBV6-5 once ASSSGRGNIQY
TRBJ2-3 TRBV11-3 NA ASSLGPAGDTDTQY
TRBJ2-7 TRBV20-1 NA SAQTGRGNEQY
TRBJ1-1 TRBV27 few ASSFSPLMPGPKGRAF
TRBJ2-7 TRBV20-1 NA SARDWDRRSSYEQY
TRBJ1-6 TRBV27 NA ASSPTTGTGGDSPPH
TRBJ1-2 TRBV20-1 NA SAAPPNYGYT
TRBJ1-3 TRBV4-1 NA ASSQGAQGELQNTIY
TRBJ2-7 TRBV2 NA ASSERGSQY
TRBJ2-4 TRBV2 NA ASTPRTSGGNIQN
TRBJ2-1 TRBV11-2 NA AGSPNRNEQF
TRBJ2-2 TRBV2 few ASSVGNGELF
TRBJ1-2 TRBV19 few ASTLTRTGTGHGYT
TRBJ2-6 TRBV27 few ASSFSRTGGANVLT
TRBJ2-7 TRBV27 few ASSRRTSGGRGRYEQY
TRBJ1-5 TRBV2 few ASSDPGQGVSNQPQH
TRBJ2-7 TRBV7-9 few ASSVGTGGASSEQY
TRBJ2-5 TRBV7-2 few ASSLVASGGYRETQY
TRBJ1-1 TRBV7-6 NA ASSSITGANTEAF
TRBJ1-6 TRBV7-6 few ASSLGGGTGDSPLH
TRBJ1-2 TRBV5-8 NA ASSPQGLRGGYT
TRBJ1-5 TRBV14 NA ASSQLDKNQPQH
TRBJ2-1 TRBV2 NA ATKGGGLYNEQF
TRBJ1-1 TRBV7-9 NA ASSARQGNTEAF